This T cell receptor (beta chain) stems from a study of cytomegalovirus exposure and HLA in healthy donors. CDR1 is SEHNR, CDR2 FQNEAQ, per germline (reference sequence). This CDR3 region has 18 residues. V trimming: 5 bases; J trimming: 2 bases; junction bases outside the gene matches: 14. Produced via immunoSEQ multiplex PCR; TCRdb's table is partial and in-frame only. The sample has about 130,000 clones, roughly 86% seen once. Sequencing input: PBMCs. The sequence was obtained from a man in his thirties or forties in good health and CMV-seronegative. V usage is TRBV7-9 and J usage is TRBJ2-2, with TRBD1 identical over 7 bases. The DNA of the CDR3 is TGTGCCAGCAGCCCTTACGTAGACCGGGACAGTAACACCGGGGAGCTGTTTTTT. Translated: CASSPYVDRDSNTGELFF. The full variable domain, completed using reference TRBV7-9 and TRBJ2-2, is DTGVSQNPRHKITKRGQNVTFRCDPISEHNRLYWYRQTLGQGPEFLTYFQNEAQLEKSRLLSDRFSAERPKGSFSTLEIQRTEQGDSAMYLCASSPYVDRDSNTGELFFGEGSRLTVL.